This T cell receptor (beta chain) was captured in a study of T-cell memory formation after mild COVID-19. Study results and limitations: Detection of some responders pre-infection suggested pre-existing cross-reactive memory T cells participated. Most CD4+ clones that shrank were in CM and EM, while CD8+ ones turned up in EMRA.

This clonotype showed up just a few times. Its antigen remains unidentified. MiXCR, run by TCRdb on the 5' RACE reads, gives a single entry per CDR3 protein. The table records about 290,000 distinct CDR3 sequences, 15% of them present only once. Sequences were obtained from PBMCs or a T cell subset sorted from them (not recorded which). The receptor's source is a young man who had mild COVID-19 (a few samples of this study predate the infection). Cell type and time point are not known.

CDR3 sequence (DNA): TGTGCCAGCAGTTTACAGGGGTGGAATGAGCAGTTCTTC. Its translation is CASSLQGWNEQFF. This chain joins TRBV27 and TRBJ2-1, with a tentative D call TRBD1 (6 bases). The CDR3 is 13 residues long. Germline CDR1 and CDR2: MNHEY and SMNVEV (reference sequence). The V end lost 2 bases, the J end lost 7 bases, and 9 bases lay between the germline ends.